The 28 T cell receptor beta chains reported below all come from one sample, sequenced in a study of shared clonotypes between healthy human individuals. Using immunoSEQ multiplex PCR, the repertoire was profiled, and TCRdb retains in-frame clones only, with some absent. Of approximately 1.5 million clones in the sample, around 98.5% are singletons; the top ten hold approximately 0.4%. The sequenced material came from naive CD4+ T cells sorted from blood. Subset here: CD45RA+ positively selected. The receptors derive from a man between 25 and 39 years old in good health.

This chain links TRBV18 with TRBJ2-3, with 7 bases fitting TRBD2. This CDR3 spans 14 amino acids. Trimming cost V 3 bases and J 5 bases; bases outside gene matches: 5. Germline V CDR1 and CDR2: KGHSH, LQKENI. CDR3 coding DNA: TGTGCCAGCTCACCCCTCCCTAGCGGAGATACGCAGTATTTT. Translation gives CASSPLPSGDTQYF.

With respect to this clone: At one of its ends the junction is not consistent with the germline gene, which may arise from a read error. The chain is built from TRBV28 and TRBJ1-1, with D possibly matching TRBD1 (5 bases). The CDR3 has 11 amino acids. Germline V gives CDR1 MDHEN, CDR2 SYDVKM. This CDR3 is CACRENTEAFF. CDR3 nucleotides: TGTGCCTGCAGGGAGAACACTGAAGCTTTCTTT.

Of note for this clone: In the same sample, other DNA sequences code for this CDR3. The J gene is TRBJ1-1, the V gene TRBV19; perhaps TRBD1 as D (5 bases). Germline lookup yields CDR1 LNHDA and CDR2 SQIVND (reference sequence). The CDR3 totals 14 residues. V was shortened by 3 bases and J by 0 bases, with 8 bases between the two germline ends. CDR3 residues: CASSIQGMNTEAFF. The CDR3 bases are TGTGCCAGTAGTATTCAGGGAATGAACACTGAAGCTTTCTTT.

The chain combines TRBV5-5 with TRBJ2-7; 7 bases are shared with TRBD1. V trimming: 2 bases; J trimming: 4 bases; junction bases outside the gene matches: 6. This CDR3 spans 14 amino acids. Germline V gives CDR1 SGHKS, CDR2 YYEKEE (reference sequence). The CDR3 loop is CASSFLQGSYEQYF. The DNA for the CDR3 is TGTGCCAGCAGCTTTTTACAGGGGAGTTACGAGCAGTACTTC.

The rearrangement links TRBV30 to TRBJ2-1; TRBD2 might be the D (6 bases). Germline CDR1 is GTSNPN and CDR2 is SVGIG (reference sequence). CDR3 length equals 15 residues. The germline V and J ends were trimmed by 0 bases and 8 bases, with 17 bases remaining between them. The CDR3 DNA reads TGTGCCTGGAGTGTACTCGGGAGAAGGACCTATGAGCAGTTCTTC. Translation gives CAWSVLGRRTYEQFF.

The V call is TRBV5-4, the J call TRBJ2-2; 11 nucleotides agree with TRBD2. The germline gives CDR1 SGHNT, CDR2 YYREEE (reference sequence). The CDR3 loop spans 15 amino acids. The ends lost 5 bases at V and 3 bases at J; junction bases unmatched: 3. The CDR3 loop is CASRMGLADTGELFF. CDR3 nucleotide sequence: TGTGCCAGCAGGATGGGACTAGCGGACACCGGGGAGCTGTTTTTT.

This chain's CDR3 is CASKDRGPNTQYF. CDR3 DNA: TGTGCCAGCAAGGACAGGGGGCCGAATACGCAGTATTTT. The V call is TRBV7-9, the J call TRBJ2-3, with 11 bases that match TRBD1. V gave up 7 bases and J gave up 7 bases; unmatched junction bases: 4. CDR3 length equals 13 residues. Germline CDR1 and CDR2: SEHNR and FQNEAQ (reference sequence).

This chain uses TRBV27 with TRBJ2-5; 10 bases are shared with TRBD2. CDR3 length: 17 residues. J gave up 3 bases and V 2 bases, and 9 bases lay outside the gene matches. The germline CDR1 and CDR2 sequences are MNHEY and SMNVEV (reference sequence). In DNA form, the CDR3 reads TGTGCCAGCAGTTTAGAGGGTTTCCTAGCGGGAGAAGAGACCCAGTACTTC. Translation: CASSLEGFLAGEETQYF.

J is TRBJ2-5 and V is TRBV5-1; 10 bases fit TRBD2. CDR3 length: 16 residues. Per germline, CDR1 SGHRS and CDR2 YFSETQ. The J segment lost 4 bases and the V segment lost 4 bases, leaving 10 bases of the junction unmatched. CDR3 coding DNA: TGCGCCAGCAGCAGGGGGTCTAGCGGGAGTGCAGAGACCCAGTACTTC. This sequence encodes CASSRGSSGSAETQYF.

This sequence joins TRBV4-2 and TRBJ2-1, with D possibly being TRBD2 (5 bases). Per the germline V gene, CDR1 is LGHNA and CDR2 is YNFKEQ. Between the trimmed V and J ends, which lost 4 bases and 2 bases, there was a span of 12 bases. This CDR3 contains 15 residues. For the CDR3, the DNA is TGTGCCAGCAGCCGGACTTTAGCCGCCTACAATGAGCAGTTCTTC. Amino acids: CASSRTLAAYNEQFF.

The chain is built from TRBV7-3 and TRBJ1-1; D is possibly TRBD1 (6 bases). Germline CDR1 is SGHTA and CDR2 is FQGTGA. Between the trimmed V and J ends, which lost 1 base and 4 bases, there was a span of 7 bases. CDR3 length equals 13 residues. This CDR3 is CASSLRGATEAFF. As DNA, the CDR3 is TGTGCCAGCAGCTTAAGGGGGGCCACTGAAGCTTTCTTT.

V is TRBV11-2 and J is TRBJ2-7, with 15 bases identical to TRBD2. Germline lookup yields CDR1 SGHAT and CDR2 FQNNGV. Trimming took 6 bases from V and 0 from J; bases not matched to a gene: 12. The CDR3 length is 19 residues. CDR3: CASSTPRTSGRAGSYEQYF. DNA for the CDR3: TGTGCCAGCAGTACCCCTCGGACTAGCGGGAGGGCCGGCTCCTACGAGCAGTACTTC.

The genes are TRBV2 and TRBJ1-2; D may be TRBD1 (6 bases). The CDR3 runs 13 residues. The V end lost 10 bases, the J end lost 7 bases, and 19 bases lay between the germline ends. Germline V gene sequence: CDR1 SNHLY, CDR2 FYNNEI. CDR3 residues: CAIPDRPYGGYTF. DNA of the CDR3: TGTGCCATACCTGACAGGCCGTATGGTGGCTACACCTTC.

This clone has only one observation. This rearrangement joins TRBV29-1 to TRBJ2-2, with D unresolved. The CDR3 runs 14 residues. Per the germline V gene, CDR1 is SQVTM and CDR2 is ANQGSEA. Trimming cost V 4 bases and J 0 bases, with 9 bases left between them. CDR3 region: CSVASGSNTGELFF. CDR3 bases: TGCAGCGTTGCCTCGGGTTCGAACACCGGGGAGCTGTTTTTT.

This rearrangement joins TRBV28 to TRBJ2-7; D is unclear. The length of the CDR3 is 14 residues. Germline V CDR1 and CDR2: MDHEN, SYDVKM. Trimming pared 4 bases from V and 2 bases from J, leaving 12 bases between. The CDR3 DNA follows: TGTGCCAGCAGTTCCCTGGTTGGGGCCTACGAGCAGTACTTC. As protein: CASSSLVGAYEQYF.

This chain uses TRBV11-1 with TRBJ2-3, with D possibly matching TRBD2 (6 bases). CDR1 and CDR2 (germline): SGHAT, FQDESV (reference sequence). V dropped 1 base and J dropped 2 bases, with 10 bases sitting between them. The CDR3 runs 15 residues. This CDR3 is CASSLGGTITDTQYF. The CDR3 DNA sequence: TGTGCCAGCAGCTTAGGCGGGACCATCACAGATACGCAGTATTTT.

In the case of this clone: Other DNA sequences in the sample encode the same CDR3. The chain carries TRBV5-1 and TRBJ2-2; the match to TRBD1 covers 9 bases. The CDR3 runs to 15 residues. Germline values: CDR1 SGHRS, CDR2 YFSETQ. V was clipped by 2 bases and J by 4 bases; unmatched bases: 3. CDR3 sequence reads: CASSFLQGATGELFF. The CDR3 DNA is TGCGCCAGCAGCTTTTTACAGGGGGCCACCGGGGAGCTGTTTTTT.

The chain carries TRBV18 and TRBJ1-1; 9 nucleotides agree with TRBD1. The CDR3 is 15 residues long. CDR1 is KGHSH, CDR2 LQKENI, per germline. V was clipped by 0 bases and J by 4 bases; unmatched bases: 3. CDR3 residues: CASSPPGQGFTEAFF. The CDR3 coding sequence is TGTGCCAGCTCACCACCGGGACAGGGATTCACTGAAGCTTTCTTT.

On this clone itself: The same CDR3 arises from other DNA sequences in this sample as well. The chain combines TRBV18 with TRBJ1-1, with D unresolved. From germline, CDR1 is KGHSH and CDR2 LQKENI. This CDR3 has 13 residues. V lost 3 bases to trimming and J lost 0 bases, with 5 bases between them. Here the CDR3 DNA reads TGTGCCAGCTCACCCCAAGTGAACACTGAAGCTTTCTTT. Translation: CASSPQVNTEAFF.

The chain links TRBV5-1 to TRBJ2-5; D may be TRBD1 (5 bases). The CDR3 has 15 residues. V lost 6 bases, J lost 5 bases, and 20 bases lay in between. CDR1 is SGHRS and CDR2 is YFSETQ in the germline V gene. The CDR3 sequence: CASNGLGHPRETQYF. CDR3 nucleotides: TGCGCCAGCAACGGCCTCGGACACCCGAGGGAGACCCAGTACTTC.

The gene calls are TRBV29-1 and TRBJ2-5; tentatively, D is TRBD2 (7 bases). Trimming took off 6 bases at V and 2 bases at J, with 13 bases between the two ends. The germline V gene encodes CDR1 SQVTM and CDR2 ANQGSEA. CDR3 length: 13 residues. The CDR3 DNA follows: TGCAGCGTCCGTCGGGGGGCTCAAGAGACCCAGTACTTC. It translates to CSVRRGAQETQYF.

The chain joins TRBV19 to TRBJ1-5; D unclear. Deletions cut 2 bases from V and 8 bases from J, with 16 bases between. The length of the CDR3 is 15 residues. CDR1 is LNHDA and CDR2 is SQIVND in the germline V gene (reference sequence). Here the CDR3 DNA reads TGTGCCAGTAGTATAAGTGGCAGCCCCTGGGAGCCCCAGCATTTT. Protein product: CASSISGSPWEPQHF.

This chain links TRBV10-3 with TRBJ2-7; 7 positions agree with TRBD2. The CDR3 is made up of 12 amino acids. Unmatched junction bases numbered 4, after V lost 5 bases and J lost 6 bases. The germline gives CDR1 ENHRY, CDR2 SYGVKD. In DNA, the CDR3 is TGTGCCATCAGTCGAGGCGGGGGCGAGCAGTACTTC. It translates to CAISRGGGEQYF.

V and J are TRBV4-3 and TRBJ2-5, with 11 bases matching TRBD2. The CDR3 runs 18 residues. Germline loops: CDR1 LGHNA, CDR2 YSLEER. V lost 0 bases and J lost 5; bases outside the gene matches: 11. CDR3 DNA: TGCGCCAGCAGCCAAGATCTCCTAGCGGGAGGCACGGGGGAGACCCAGTACTTC. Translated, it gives CASSQDLLAGGTGETQYF.

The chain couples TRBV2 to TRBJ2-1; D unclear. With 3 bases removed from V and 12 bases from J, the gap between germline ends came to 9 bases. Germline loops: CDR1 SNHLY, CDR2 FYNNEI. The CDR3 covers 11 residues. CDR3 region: CASSDGRTQFF. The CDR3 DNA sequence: TGTGCCAGCAGTGACGGACGCACGCAGTTCTTC.

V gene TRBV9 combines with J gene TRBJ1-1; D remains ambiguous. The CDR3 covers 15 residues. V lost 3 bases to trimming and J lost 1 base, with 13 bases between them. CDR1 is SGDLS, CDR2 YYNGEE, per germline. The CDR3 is CASSARRAGNTEAFF. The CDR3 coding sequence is TGTGCCAGCAGCGCCCGTCGGGCGGGGAACACTGAAGCTTTCTTT.

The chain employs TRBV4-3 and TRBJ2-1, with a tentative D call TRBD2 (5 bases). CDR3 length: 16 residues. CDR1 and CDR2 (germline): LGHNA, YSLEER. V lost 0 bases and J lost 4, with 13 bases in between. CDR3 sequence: CASSQEYGGRYNEQFF. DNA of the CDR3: TGCGCCAGCAGCCAAGAGTACGGAGGACGGTACAATGAGCAGTTCTTC.

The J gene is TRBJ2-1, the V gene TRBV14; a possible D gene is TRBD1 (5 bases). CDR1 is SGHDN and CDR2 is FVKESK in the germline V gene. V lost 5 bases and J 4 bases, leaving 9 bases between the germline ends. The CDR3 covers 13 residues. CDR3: CASSEQEYNEQFF. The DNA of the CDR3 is TGTGCCAGCAGCGAACAGGAGTACAATGAGCAGTTCTTC.